The next 14 T cell receptor beta chains were all read from a single sample in a study of T cell repertoires in cytomegalovirus infection. Each CDR3 protein is one row after TCRdb ran MiXCR on the reads. Of 800,000 to 950,000 distinct CDR3 sequences in the sample, approximately 30% were seen once. These receptors have no identified antigens. The specimen comprised cultured CD8+ T cells from PBMCs, sampled from culture after CMV antigen stimulation. The receptors were sampled from a human donor in good health (CMV status not recorded). Some clones in this sample may be carry-over from other donors' samples.

This clonotype was seen only a few times. The V call is TRBV4-1, the J call TRBJ2-3, with 8 bases identical to TRBD2. The CDR3 consists of 15 residues. The germline CDR1 and CDR2 sequences are MGHRA and YSYEKL. The V gene end was trimmed by 0 bases and the J gene end by 5 bases; junction bases not matched to a gene: 4. CDR3 DNA sequence: TGCGCCAGCAGCCAAGATCTGACTAGCGTAGATACGCAGTATTTT. Translated, it gives CASSQDLTSVDTQYF.

The CDR3, as DNA: TGCAGTGCTAGAGAAACGAGACATAGCAATCAGCCCCAGCATTTT. This sequence encodes CSARETRHSNQPQHF. This chain uses TRBV20-1 with TRBJ1-5; no clear D. Trimming left V 0 bases short and J 0 bases short, with 9 bases between. CDR3 length: 15 amino acids. Germline V gene lookup returns CDR1 DFQATT and CDR2 SNEGSKA (reference sequence).

The DNA of the CDR3 is TGCAGTGCTCAAACGTATTATAGGGGAGAGACCCAGTACTTC. It codes for CSAQTYYRGETQYF. V usage is TRBV20-1 and J usage is TRBJ2-5, with a possible D match to TRBD1 (5 bases). The CDR3 consists of 14 residues. Germline-derived CDR1 and CDR2 are DFQATT and SNEGSKA (reference sequence). Trimming shortened V by 5 bases and J by 4 bases, and 17 bases separated the two germline ends.

This clonotype was detected only a few times. J is TRBJ2-1 and V is TRBV19, with 10 bases aligning to TRBD1. This CDR3 has 17 residues. The J segment lost 8 bases and the V segment lost 7 bases, leaving 17 bases of the junction unmatched. Germline assignment: CDR1 LNHDA and CDR2 SQIVND (reference sequence). CDR3 in DNA: TGTGCCAGTACCCCCAGACAGGGGGCTAGTCTTTTGGATGAGCAGTTCTTC. Amino acid sequence: CASTPRQGASLLDEQFF.

The chain joins TRBV10-3 to TRBJ1-2; D gene ambiguous. This CDR3 is built from 11 residues. Germline lookup yields CDR1 ENHRY and CDR2 SYGVKD. Trimming stripped 10 bases from V and 8 bases from J, with 14 bases between. CDR3: CATQTYLGYTF. CDR3 nucleotide sequence: TGTGCCACCCAGACTTACCTCGGCTACACCTTC.

The chain carries TRBV12-3 or TRBV12-4 and TRBJ1-5, with D possibly matching TRBD1 (6 bases). The CDR3 sequence is 13 residues long. The ends were cut back, 3 bases at V and 5 bases at J, with 8 bases in the middle. The CDR3 sequence is CASSFPGDQPQHF. The CDR3 region has the DNA TGTGCCAGCAGTTTCCCAGGGGATCAGCCCCAGCATTTT.

V is TRBV12-3 or TRBV12-4 and J is TRBJ2-5; TRBD2 might be the D (5 bases). The CDR3 covers 12 residues. CDR3 loop: CAVKGEQETQYF. The CDR3, as DNA: TGTGCAGTCAAGGGAGAGCAAGAGACCCAGTACTTC.

The chain carries TRBV7-3 and TRBJ2-5; TRBD1 matches at 8 bases. J was trimmed by 5 bases and V by 5 bases; bases with no gene match: 16. Germline values: CDR1 SGHTA, CDR2 FQGTGA. The CDR3 sequence is 17 residues long. Written as DNA, the CDR3 is TGTGCCAGCAGCCTTTATGGACAGGGCGGGGCAGGGGAGACCCAGTACTTC. This codes for CASSLYGQGGAGETQYF.

A note on this clonotype: Its ends do not fully match the called genes, so a read error is possible. The chain carries TRBV29-1 and TRBJ1-1; TRBD1 agrees at 7 bases. The V gene's germline CDR1 is SQVTM and CDR2 ANQGSEA. The CDR3 is 13 amino acids. The chain's CDR3 is CSVADRRWTEAFF. DNA for the CDR3: TGCAGTGTTGCGGACAGGAGGTGGACTGAAGCTTTCTTT.

The V call is TRBV5-4, the J call TRBJ2-1, with a possible D match to TRBD1 (5 bases). Germline loops: CDR1 SGHNT, CDR2 YYREEE (reference sequence). The CDR3 length is 13 residues. Trimming took 2 bases from V and 10 from J, leaving 13 bases between them. CDR3 sequence reads: CASSFGRAGEQFF. CDR3 coding DNA: TGTGCCAGCAGCTTTGGCAGGGCAGGGGAGCAGTTCTTC.

This clonotype was detected only once. The J gene is TRBJ1-5, the V gene TRBV5-6, with no clear D. In germline, CDR1 is SGHDT, CDR2 YYEEEE. The CDR3 has 15 residues. V was cut by 4 bases and J by 1 base, with 12 bases left in between. This chain's CDR3 is CASSQMVGSNQPQHF. The CDR3 bases are TGTGCCAGCAGCCAAATGGTGGGAAGCAATCAGCCCCAGCATTTT.

This clonotype occurred a few times. The chain combines TRBV7-9 with TRBJ2-1; D not resolved. V was cut by 1 base and J by 9 bases, with 13 bases left in between. This CDR3 is built from 14 residues. Germline V lookup: CDR1 SEHNR, CDR2 FQNEAQ (reference sequence). CDR3 in amino acids: CASSLGGRSLEQFF. For the CDR3, the DNA is TGTGCCAGCAGCTTAGGGGGAAGGAGTCTTGAGCAGTTCTTC.

This clonotype showed up just once. The chain is built from TRBV28 and TRBJ1-4, with TRBD1 matching over 9 bases. The V segment lost 7 bases and the J segment 5 bases; nucleotides outside the gene matches: 8. The CDR3 spans 15 residues. CDR1 and CDR2 from the germline V gene are MDHEN and SYDVKM. The CDR3, as DNA: TGTGCCAGCACCTTGACAGGGGGGAAAAATGAAAAACTGTTTTTT. Encoded protein: CASTLTGGKNEKLFF.

The chain joins TRBV4-2 to TRBJ2-7, with TRBD2 matching over 8 bases. This CDR3 spans 15 amino acids. Germline CDR1 reads LGHNA; CDR2 reads YNFKEQ. The V gene end was trimmed by 0 bases and the J gene end by 2 bases; junction bases not matched to a gene: 3. The CDR3 DNA is TGTGCCAGCAGCCAAGAGCGGGGGGCCACCTACGAGCAGTACTTC. Translating it yields CASSQERGATYEQYF.